This T cell receptor beta chain was sequenced for a study of CD8 T cells in ankylosing spondylitis. Whole-study findings and limits: Seemingly characteristic of ankylosing spondylitis blood was a TCR beta motif consisting of under ten highly homologous variants. Reportedly, disease-linked clones are significantly enriched in ankylosing spondylitis patients' matched synovial fluid. Reports of some motif variants in reactive arthritis synovial fluid and blood predate this one.

There are a few counts of this clonotype. Antigen specificity is unknown. TCRdb fed the 5' RACE reads into MiXCR, producing one record per CDR3 protein. The sample has over 700,000 distinct CDR3 sequences, under 20% seen once. Trimming pared 4 bases from V and 2 bases from J, leaving 13 bases between. This CDR3 has 14 residues. Per germline, CDR1 SGDLS and CDR2 YYNGEE. Source material: blood, either unsorted or a sorted T cell fraction (not recorded which). The chain couples TRBV9 to TRBJ2-7; maybe TRBD2 (6 bases). The source is a male donor with ankylosing spondylitis. Written as DNA, the CDR3 is TGTGCCAGCAGCCCTCGGGACTTTGCCTACGAGCAGTACTTC. Translating gives CASSPRDFAYEQYF.